This T cell receptor (beta chain) is from a study of persistence of HIV-infected CD4 T cells. Cells were stimulated with overlapping HIV-1 Gag 15-mer peptides. Responding CD4+ T cells were sorted by upregulation of both CD40 ligand and CD69. Regarding this clone: The target antigen is unknown.

CDR1 and CDR2 (germline): LGHNA, YNFKEQ. J was trimmed by 7 bases and V by 0 bases; bases with no gene match: 9. The CDR3 is made up of 17 amino acids. The libraries were made with immunoSEQ version 4 in survey mode. Here immunoSEQ multiplex PCR was the method, and the copy in TCRdb shows in-frame clones only, minus some. The table lists some 30,000 clones, approximately 70% of them singletons, with approximately 1.5% in the top ten. The source is an adult man with HIV who was CMV-seropositive. The sequencing used CD4+ T cells sorted from PBMCs after roughly 18-hour stimulation, collected from a patient who received antiretroviral therapy. The V and J genes are TRBV4-2 and TRBJ2-1, with 10 bases fitting TRBD2. The CDR3 DNA sequence: TGTGCCAGCAGCCAAGATTGGAGCGGGGGGGCCAGGAATGAGCAGTTCTTC. As protein: CASSQDWSGGARNEQFF.